A selection of T cell receptor beta chains follows, all from one sample in a study of regulatory T cells in long-lasting Graves disease. TCRdb re-called the multiplex PCR reads with MiXCR, one entry per CDR3 protein. This table holds fewer than 400,000 distinct CDR3 sequences, roughly 21% found once. The sample here was peripheral blood mononuclear cells (PBMCs), taken when the disease was refractory, from a patient treated with antithyroid drugs. These TCRs come from a female donor with Graves disease. CDR3s include the opening cysteine and the closing phenylalanine or tryptophan. A D gene is named only where the DNA matches it firmly. Clone size appears in some rows only: once, few, many, or a class for an expanded clone.

cdr3_aa cdr3_nt clone_size d_call j_call v_call
CASSDRQAENTEAFF TGTGCCAGCAGCGACAGACAGGCGGAGAACACTGAAGCTTTCTTT many - TRBJ1-1 TRBV11-3
CASHLDLSPNEQYF TGCGCCAGCCACCTCGACCTAAGTCCCAACGAGCAGTACTTC - - TRBJ2-7 TRBV5-1
CASSSKPLRGNTEAFF TGTGCCAGCAGTTCTAAGCCCCTCAGGGGGAACACTGAAGCTTTCTTT many - TRBJ1-1 TRBV12-3/TRBV12-4
CASSQEGARETQYF TGTGCCAGCAGCCAAGAGGGGGCCCGGGAGACCCAGTACTTC many - TRBJ2-5 TRBV3-1
CASSYGTSGYYEQYF TGTGCCAGCAGCTACGGGACTAGCGGGTACTACGAGCAGTACTTC few TRBD2 TRBJ2-7 TRBV7-9
CSVLSSGANVLTF TGCAGCGTTCTCAGCTCTGGGGCCAACGTCCTGACTTTC - - TRBJ2-6 TRBV29-1
CASSLTPQGYTGELFF TGTGCCAGCAGCCTCACTCCACAGGGATACACCGGGGAGCTGTTTTTT - - TRBJ2-2 TRBV7-9
CASTLSGARTNYGYTF TGTGCCAGCACCCTTTCAGGGGCCAGAACTAACTATGGCTACACCTTC once - TRBJ1-2 TRBV5-8
CASSVGQGVRSETQYF TGTGCCAGCAGCGTAGGGCAGGGAGTTCGCTCCGAGACCCAGTACTTC many - TRBJ2-5 TRBV9
CAWSAQAGQPQHF TGTGCCTGGAGTGCTCAAGCGGGTCAGCCCCAGCATTTT few - TRBJ1-5 TRBV30
CSVDFNEKLFF TGCAGCGTTGATTTTAATGAAAAACTGTTTTTT few - TRBJ1-4 TRBV29-1
CSALGTDNNYGYTF TGCAGTGCCCTGGGGACGGATAATAACTATGGCTACACCTTC many - TRBJ1-2 TRBV20-1
CASSPPVRSPPETQYF TGTGCCAGCTCACCCCCCGTGAGGAGTCCTCCGGAGACCCAGTACTTC - - TRBJ2-5 TRBV18
CASSFNSGTYEQYF TGTGCCAGCAGCTTTAATAGCGGGACCTACGAGCAGTACTTC few TRBD2 TRBJ2-7 TRBV7-9
CASSSPDRGGWGNTEAFF TGTGCCAGCAGTAGCCCGGACAGGGGCGGTTGGGGGAACACTGAAGCTTTCTTT few TRBD1 TRBJ1-1 TRBV2
CASNLSVGDLIEKLFF TGTGCCAGCAACTTGAGCGTCGGAGACCTCATTGAAAAACTGTTTTTT - - TRBJ1-4 TRBV5-5
CASTTGLTEAFF TGTGCCAGCACGACAGGGCTCACTGAAGCTTTCTTT many TRBD1 TRBJ1-1 TRBV2
CASSQTGPNQPQHF TGCGCCAGCAGCCAAACAGGGCCCAATCAGCCCCAGCATTTT few - TRBJ1-5 TRBV4-1
CASSQVVGGTGANVLTF TGCGCCAGCAGCCAAGTTGTCGGGGGCACTGGGGCCAACGTCCTGACTTTC once - TRBJ2-6 TRBV4-1
CASRPGDSNQPQHF TGTGCCAGCAGACCCGGGGACAGCAATCAGCCCCAGCATTTT many - TRBJ1-5 TRBV28
CASKKGARKGQPQHF TGTGCCAGCAAAAAGGGGGCGCGGAAGGGTCAGCCCCAGCATTTT few TRBD1 TRBJ1-5 TRBV6-1
CSARGTDHSNQPQHF TGCAGTGCTAGAGGTACGGACCATAGCAATCAGCCCCAGCATTTT - - TRBJ1-5 TRBV20-1
CASSRRLAGSYEQYF TGTGCCAGCAGCAGACGACTAGCGGGATCCTACGAGCAGTACTTC many TRBD2 TRBJ2-7 TRBV11-2
CASCTMPNTEAFF TGTGCCAGCTGCACAATGCCGAACACTGAAGCTTTCTTT many - TRBJ1-1 TRBV6-1
CASSLWQGRTEAFF TGTGCCAGCAGCTTGTGGCAGGGCCGCACTGAAGCTTTCTTT few - TRBJ1-1 TRBV5-4